Listed below are T cell receptor beta chains from one sample, sequenced in a study of blood T cell repertoires in COVID-19. Here immunoSEQ multiplex PCR was the method, and the copy in TCRdb shows in-frame clones only, minus some. Among fewer than 200,000 clones listed, less than 90% were seen once. Sequenced material: peripheral blood. These receptors all stem from a man between 60 and 75 years old with acute or convalescent COVID-19. The CDR3 runs from the conserved cysteine through the conserved F or W. A D gene is named only where the DNA matches it firmly. Clone size, where shown, is once, few, many, or a class for clones that have expanded.

14 TRBJ2-5 NA TRBV7-9 TRBD1 CASSFGTGLETQYF TGTGCCAGCAGCTTCGGGACAGGGCTGGAGACCCAGTACTTC
13 TRBJ1-2 NA TRBV5-1 NA CASSLQGYYGYTF TGCGCCAGCAGCTTGCAGGGATACTATGGCTACACCTTC
16 TRBJ2-3 once TRBV27 NA CASSSSRTPATDTQYF TGTGCCAGCAGCTCCTCCCGGACACCCGCCACAGATACGCAGTATTTT
15 TRBJ1-5 few TRBV10-3 NA CAISENLGGDQPQHF TGTGCCATCAGTGAAAACCTCGGGGGGGACCAGCCCCAGCATTTT
12 TRBJ1-1 NA TRBV6-4 NA CATQHENTEAFF TGTGCCACCCAACACGAGAACACTGAAGCTTTCTTT
13 TRBJ1-1 NA TRBV29-1 TRBD1 CGGSWAGGTEAFF TGCGGCGGCTCCTGGGCAGGGGGCACTGAAGCTTTCTTT
19 TRBJ2-5 once TRBV12-5 TRBD2 CASGLVRLGILAGEETQYF TGTGCTAGTGGTTTGGTACGCTTAGGGATACTAGCGGGTGAAGAGACCCAGTACTTC
17 TRBJ2-3 NA TRBV7-9 TRBD2 CASSEGLAGVRADTQYF TGTGCCAGCAGCGAGGGACTAGCGGGAGTTCGGGCAGATACGCAGTATTTT
13 TRBJ2-5 NA TRBV4-1 NA CASSGSEVETQYF TGCGCCAGCAGCGGGTCTGAGGTAGAGACCCAGTACTTC
13 TRBJ2-5 NA TRBV10-3 NA CAISERVEETQYF TGTGCCATCAGCGAGCGGGTCGAAGAGACCCAGTACTTC
15 TRBJ1-5 NA TRBV19 NA CASSIEGLGNQPQHF TGTGCCAGTAGTATAGAGGGGCTTGGCAATCAGCCCCAGCATTTT
13 TRBJ1-2 NA TRBV10-3 TRBD1 CAISLGTGDGYTF TGTGCCATCAGCCTAGGGACAGGGGATGGCTACACCTTC
15 TRBJ2-2 NA TRBV24-1 TRBD2 CATSVAGGRTGELFF TGTGCCACCAGTGTAGCGGGAGGGCGCACCGGGGAGCTGTTTTTT
16 TRBJ2-3 NA TRBV9 TRBD2 CASSPWTSGGADTQYF TGTGCCAGCAGCCCCTGGACTAGCGGGGGGGCGGATACGCAGTATTTT
13 TRBJ2-2 NA TRBV5-6 NA CASSFSRAGELFF TGTGCCAGCAGCTTCTCCCGAGCAGGGGAGCTGTTTTTT
15 TRBJ1-1 NA TRBV6-5 NA CASSYSVLVNTEAFF TGTGCCAGCAGTTACTCAGTACTGGTGAACACTGAAGCTTTCTTT
14 TRBJ1-1 NA TRBV30 TRBD1 CAWSSQGAQPEAFF TGTGCCTGGAGTTCCCAGGGGGCTCAGCCTGAAGCTTTCTTT
14 TRBJ2-4 NA TRBV6-5 TRBD1 CASSQSDGTGAQYF TGTGCCAGCAGCCAGAGTGACGGGACAGGGGCTCAGTACTTC
16 TRBJ2-1 once TRBV6-6 TRBD1 CASSNPRDRPRDEQFF TGTGCCAGCAGTAACCCCCGGGACAGACCCAGGGATGAGCAGTTCTTC
16 TRBJ2-3 NA TRBV5-1 TRBD2 CASSLVSGRAADTQYF TGCGCCAGCAGCTTGGTTAGCGGGAGGGCCGCAGATACGCAGTATTTT
14 TRBJ1-2 NA TRBV7-9 TRBD1 CASSFGQASFGYTF TGTGCCAGCAGCTTCGGACAGGCCTCTTTTGGCTACACCTTC
16 TRBJ1-5 NA TRBV6-5 NA CASSYSGGEGNQPQHF TGTGCCAGCAGTTACTCGGGTGGGGAGGGCAATCAGCCCCAGCATTTT
13 TRBJ2-5 NA TRBV10-3 TRBD1 CAIFDRAQETQYF TGTGCCATCTTTGACAGGGCTCAAGAGACCCAGTACTTC
12 TRBJ1-6 NA TRBV7-9 NA CASSSGDSPLHF TGTGCCAGCAGCTCGGGGGATTCACCCCTCCACTTT
16 TRBJ2-5 NA TRBV18 NA CASSPGGTAFQETQYF TGTGCCAGCTCACCGGGGGGAACAGCTTTCCAAGAGACCCAGTACTTC
11 TRBJ1-2 NA TRBV2 NA CASRRDYGYTF TGTGCCAGCAGGAGGGACTATGGCTACACCTTC
13 TRBJ2-7 few TRBV24-1 NA CATSGEASYEQYF TGTGCCACCAGTGGAGAAGCCTCCTACGAGCAGTACTTC
18 TRBJ1-2 NA TRBV11-3 NA CASSAGPPSSSANYGYTF TGTGCCAGCAGCGCGGGTCCCCCAAGCTCCTCAGCTAACTATGGCTACACCTTC
14 TRBJ1-6 NA TRBV11-2 NA CASSLGGGNSPLHF TGTGCCAGCAGCTTGGGGGGAGGGAATTCACCCCTCCACTTT
13 TRBJ1-4 NA TRBV29-1 NA CSVEGRDEEKLFF TGCAGCGTTGAGGGGAGGGACGAAGAAAAACTGTTTTTT
15 TRBJ1-5 NA TRBV4-1 NA CASSQAVNSNQPQHF TGCGCCAGCAGCCAAGCAGTCAATAGCAATCAGCCCCAGCATTTT
14 TRBJ1-4 NA TRBV5-6 TRBD1 CASSYGTGGEKLFF TGTGCCAGCAGCTACGGGACAGGGGGTGAAAAACTGTTTTTT
14 TRBJ2-2 NA TRBV2 NA CASSEFRLTGELFF TGTGCCAGCAGTGAATTCAGGCTGACCGGGGAGCTGTTTTTT
16 TRBJ1-5 NA TRBV18 NA CASSPPFSSSNQPQHF TGTGCCAGCTCACCACCGTTCAGTTCCAGCAATCAGCCCCAGCATTTT
14 TRBJ1-2 NA TRBV7-2 NA CASSRGGTEAGYTF TGTGCCAGCAGCCGGGGGGGAACGGAGGCTGGCTACACCTTC
13 TRBJ1-2 once TRBV6-5 TRBD1 CASSPQGVGGYTF TGTGCCAGCAGCCCCCAGGGGGTAGGTGGCTACACCTTC
18 TRBJ1-2 NA TRBV27 TRBD1 CASSFLGGSGGAGYGYTF TGTGCCAGCAGTTTCCTGGGCGGGTCAGGGGGCGCGGGCTATGGCTACACCTTC
15 TRBJ1-2 NA TRBV15 NA CATSRDVATPEGYTF TGTGCCACCAGCAGAGATGTAGCCACACCGGAGGGCTACACCTTC
15 TRBJ1-3 NA TRBV7-2 NA CASTKGGGPGNTIYF TGTGCCAGCACCAAAGGAGGAGGGCCCGGAAACACCATATATTTT
14 TRBJ2-2 NA TRBV3-1/TRBV3-2 TRBD2 CASMERGSTGELFF TGTGCCAGCATGGAGCGGGGATCCACCGGGGAGCTGTTTTTT
15 TRBJ2-1 NA TRBV19 NA CASREGRGSYNEQFF TGTGCCAGTAGGGAAGGTAGGGGCTCCTACAATGAGCAGTTCTTC
14 TRBJ1-1 NA TRBV6-5 TRBD1 CASRRDRGGTEAFF TGTGCCAGCAGACGAGACAGGGGCGGCACTGAAGCTTTCTTT